Following are 30 T cell receptor beta chains from one sample sequenced in a study of vaccination effects on CD4 cells after COVID-19. Their specific antigens are unknown. CD4+ T cell isolation took place after less than 13 days of culture. Sequencing was performed with immunoSEQ multiplex PCR; in TCRdb, only in-frame clones are kept and a portion is missing. The sample yields about 72,000 clones, roughly four fifths seen once. Sequences were derived from CD4+ T cells from PBMCs cultured without peptide, sampled before COVID-19 vaccination. These TCRs come from a human donor who received a COVID-19 vaccine.

The chain joins TRBV10-3 to TRBJ2-7; weak D call: TRBD2 (5 bases). Germline V gene sequence: CDR1 ENHRY, CDR2 SYGVKD. The CDR3 totals 13 residues. Here the CDR3 DNA reads TGTCCCGTAATTATGGGGAGTTCCTACGAGCAGTACGTC. Translation gives CPVIMGSSYEQYV.

CDR3 bases: TGTGCCAGCAGCGCAGGACGGGCGAACACCGGGGAGCTGTTTTTT. It is translated as CASSAGRANTGELFF. The chain links TRBV11-3 to TRBJ2-2; D unresolved. Trimming removed 5 bases from V and 0 bases from J, with 10 bases in between. Per the germline V gene, CDR1 is SGHNT and CDR2 is YENEEA. This CDR3 has 15 amino acids.

The genes are TRBV5-6 and TRBJ1-4; tentative D call: TRBD1 (6 bases). CDR3 length: 14 amino acids. In germline, CDR1 is SGHDT, CDR2 YYEEEE. V dropped 2 bases and J dropped 6 bases, with 11 bases sitting between them. CDR3 loop: CASSLWGRDEKLFF. Written as DNA, the CDR3 is TGTGCCAGCAGCTTATGGGGGCGAGATGAAAAACTGTTTTTT. The variable domain in full, completed from reference TRBV5-6 and TRBJ1-4, reads DAGVTQSPTHLIKTRGQQVTLRCSPKSGHDTVSWYQQALGQGPQFIFQYYEEEERQRGNFPDRFSGHQFPNYSSELNVNALLLGDSALYLCASSLWGRDEKLFFGSGTQLSVL.

The V gene is TRBV19, the J gene TRBJ1-5; 10 bases are shared with TRBD1. The ends lost 0 bases at V and 7 bases at J; junction bases unmatched: 3. Germline V lookup: CDR1 LNHDA, CDR2 SQIVND (reference sequence). The CDR3 contains 15 residues. CDR3 DNA sequence: TGTGCCAGTAGTATAGAGGACAGGGGGGGGCAGCCCCAGCATTTT. This translates into CASSIEDRGGQPQHF.

This clone appeared a single time. V is TRBV12-5 and J is TRBJ2-1; the D gene could be TRBD1 or TRBD2 (5 bases each). Trimming cost V 1 base and J 4 bases, with 17 bases left between them. The CDR3 extends over 17 amino acids. Germline CDR1 and CDR2: LGHNT and FRNRAP. In DNA, the CDR3 is TGTGCTAGTGGTTTGGCCACCGGGACGGTGAAATACAATGAGCAGTTCTTC. It translates to CASGLATGTVKYNEQFF.

The CDR3: CAISEPGQDVYGYTF. The DNA of the CDR3 is TGTGCCATCAGTGAGCCAGGGCAGGATGTCTATGGCTACACCTTC. The genes are TRBV10-3 and TRBJ1-2, with a weak D call TRBD1 (5 bases). The germline V and J ends were trimmed by 2 bases and 4 bases, with 14 bases remaining between them. The CDR3 is 15 residues long. CDR1 is ENHRY and CDR2 is SYGVKD in the germline V gene.

The rearrangement uses TRBV10-2 and TRBJ2-5, with TRBD2 matching 9 bases. Germline loops: CDR1 WSHSY, CDR2 SAAADI. CDR3 size: 14 residues. The trim removed 7 bases at V and 5 bases at J, leaving 8 bases unmatched. CDR3 in DNA: TGCGCCAGCACCCGGGCGGGGGGGATGGAGACCCAGTACTTC. Translation: CASTRAGGMETQYF.

The chain has TRBV6-5 and TRBJ2-3; D ambiguous. Per germline, CDR1 MNHEY and CDR2 SVGAGI. Trimming took 6 bases from V and 3 from J, leaving 16 bases between them. The CDR3 runs to 15 residues. CDR3 protein: CASRRGRMGTDTQYF. The CDR3 DNA sequence: TGTGCCAGCAGGAGAGGACGGATGGGAACAGATACGCAGTATTTT.

This clone was detected once. The chain couples TRBV9 to TRBJ2-1; tentatively, D is TRBD1 (5 bases). The CDR3 spans 15 residues. Germline CDR1 is SGDLS and CDR2 is YYNGEE. Trimming shortened V by 4 bases and J by 4 bases, and 15 bases separated the two germline ends. CDR3 amino acids: CASSSGPPGYNEQFF. The CDR3 coding sequence is TGTGCCAGCAGCTCAGGTCCCCCAGGGTACAATGAGCAGTTCTTC.

The chain carries TRBV28 and TRBJ1-5; 7 bases align to TRBD1. V lost 6 bases, J lost 7 bases, and 6 bases stayed unmatched. This CDR3 is 13 amino acids long. CDR1 is MDHEN and CDR2 is SYDVKM in the germline V gene. The CDR3 region is CASRGTGEQPQHF. CDR3 nucleotide sequence: TGTGCCAGCAGAGGCACAGGGGAGCAGCCCCAGCATTTT.

V and J are TRBV5-6 and TRBJ1-2; D not certain. V was trimmed by 5 bases and J by 3 bases, leaving 29 bases between them. CDR3 length: 19 amino acids. The germline V gene encodes CDR1 SGHDT and CDR2 YYEEEE. This CDR3 reads CASSRLYMGRLNPDYGYTF. CDR3 in DNA: TGTGCCAGCAGTAGGTTGTATATGGGCAGGTTAAATCCCGACTATGGCTACACCTTC.

The rearrangement uses TRBV20-1 and TRBJ1-1; D unresolved. Germline-derived CDR1 and CDR2 are DFQATT and SNEGSKA (reference sequence). Trimming removed 7 bases at V and 3 bases at J, with 9 bases between. The CDR3 extends over 11 amino acids. The CDR3 loop reads CSGTQHTEAFF. The CDR3 DNA reads as TGCAGTGGTACACAGCACACTGAAGCTTTCTTT.

The gene calls are TRBV28 and TRBJ2-7; possibly TRBD1 for D (6 bases). The germline CDR1 and CDR2 sequences are MDHEN and SYDVKM. The CDR3 consists of 12 residues. V lost 2 bases to trimming and J lost 5 bases, with 7 bases between them. CDR3 nucleotides: TGTGCCAGCAGTTTACCAGGGGACGAGCAGTACGTC. Protein: CASSLPGDEQYV.

This clone occurred a few times. The rearrangement links TRBV3-1 (or the pseudogene TRBV3-2) to TRBJ1-3; D is perhaps TRBD1 (5 bases). Trimming left V 2 bases short and J 1 base short, with 15 bases between. The CDR3 sequence is 17 residues long. In germline, CDR1 is LGHDT, CDR2 YNNKEL (reference sequence). Here the CDR3 reads CASSQWGDFGSGNTIYF. The CDR3 nucleotides are TGTGCCAGCAGCCAATGGGGCGACTTTGGGTCTGGAAACACCATATATTTT.

The V and J genes are TRBV21-1 and TRBJ1-3; the DNA was not compared with TRBD1, the D call given in the table. TRBV21-1 is an annotated pseudogene. The CDR3 is made up of 20 amino acids. Here the CDR3 DNA reads TGTGCCAGCATCACTCAACCGGGACAGGGTCCATGTGGAACTGGAAACACCATATATTTT. Protein sequence: CASITQPGQGPCGTGNTIYF.

The V gene is TRBV5-1, the J gene TRBJ2-3; tentatively, D is TRBD1 (6 bases). The ends were cut back, 4 bases at V and 3 bases at J, with 15 bases in the middle. CDR3 size: 15 residues. CDR1 is SGHRS and CDR2 is YFSETQ in the germline V gene. The CDR3 loop reads CASSPGQLVTDTQYF. The CDR3 DNA is TGCGCCAGCAGCCCCGGACAGCTCGTTACAGATACGCAGTATTTT.

The gene calls are TRBV9 and TRBJ2-2; possible D gene TRBD2, 5 bases. Germline assignment: CDR1 SGDLS and CDR2 YYNGEE. The CDR3 totals 15 residues. Trimming removed 0 bases from V and 4 bases from J, with 10 bases in between. The chain's CDR3 is CASSVDGLSTGELFF. In nucleotides, the CDR3 is TGTGCCAGCAGCGTAGATGGACTTTCCACCGGGGAGCTGTTTTTT.

V usage is TRBV28 and J usage is TRBJ2-7, with D uncertain. The germline CDR1 and CDR2 sequences are MDHEN and SYDVKM. V was cut by 6 bases and J by 7 bases, with 19 bases left in between. This CDR3 is 14 amino acids long. DNA for the CDR3: TGTGCCAGCAGCTCCCCCCCGTTTGATGGAGAGCAGTACGTC. Translation gives CASSSPPFDGEQYV.

Here the CDR3 DNA reads TGCGCCAGCAGCCAACGGACAGGGTTCGAAAACATTCAGTACTTC. Protein product: CASSQRTGFENIQYF. The chain uses TRBV4-1 and TRBJ2-4; 8 bases match TRBD1. The CDR3 runs 15 residues. The J segment lost 5 bases and the V segment lost 2 bases, leaving 5 bases of the junction unmatched. In germline, CDR1 is MGHRA, CDR2 YSYEKL.

The chain is built from TRBV3-1 (or the pseudogene TRBV3-2) and TRBJ1-6; D gene uncertain. Trimming removed 0 bases at V and 7 bases at J, with 13 bases between. Germline values: CDR1 LGHDT, CDR2 YNNKEL (reference sequence). This CDR3 contains 16 residues. CDR3 sequence: CASSQDTPTLNSPLHF. The CDR3 DNA reads TGTGCCAGCAGCCAAGATACTCCTACCCTAAATTCACCCCTCCACTTT.

The CDR3 here is CASERGQNTEAFF. CDR3 DNA: TGCGCCAGTGAGAGAGGACAAAACACTGAAGCTTTCTTT. The chain couples TRBV10-2 to TRBJ1-1, with D tentatively TRBD1 (5 bases). This CDR3 has 13 amino acids. CDR1 is WSHSY and CDR2 is SAAADI in the germline V gene. Trimming shortened V by 9 bases and J by 2 bases, and 13 bases separated the two germline ends.

This clone came up a few times. This chain links TRBV18 with TRBJ1-2; D ambiguous. CDR3 length equals 16 residues. Germline V gene data show CDR1 as KGHSH and CDR2 as LQKENI. Trimming shortened V by 1 base and J by 0 bases, and 12 bases separated the two germline ends. In DNA form, the CDR3 reads TGTGCCAGCTCACCACAGAGCAGCGGGGCTAACTATGGCTACACCTTC. This gives the protein CASSPQSSGANYGYTF.

The genes are TRBV9 and TRBJ2-1; D remains unclear. Germline CDR1 and CDR2: SGDLS and YYNGEE. The V end lost 0 bases, the J end lost 0 bases, and 10 bases lay between the germline ends. This CDR3 has 16 amino acids. CDR3 residues: CASSVAAVSSYNEQFF. Here the CDR3 DNA reads TGTGCCAGCAGCGTAGCAGCAGTTAGCTCCTACAATGAGCAGTTCTTC.

The CDR3 sequence is CASRLSRNYEQYV. DNA of the CDR3: TGTGCCAGCAGACTGTCCCGTAACTACGAGCAGTACGTC. This chain connects TRBV6-5 to TRBJ2-7; D gene ambiguous. Germline lookup yields CDR1 MNHEY and CDR2 SVGAGI. V lost 6 bases and J 3 bases, leaving 12 bases between the germline ends. CDR3 length: 13 amino acids.

This chain uses TRBV7-8 with TRBJ1-6; weak D call: TRBD1 (6 bases). The CDR3 is 16 amino acids. Between the trimmed V and J ends, which lost 5 bases and 9 bases, there was a span of 20 bases. Germline V CDR1 and CDR2: SGHVS, FQNEAQ. The CDR3 nucleotides are TGTGCCAGCAGCCTAGAGGGACACTTAGTTCGTTCACCCCTCCACTTT. This sequence encodes CASSLEGHLVRSPLHF.

This clone appeared once. V gene TRBV18 combines with J gene TRBJ1-2, with 7 bases fitting TRBD1. This CDR3 is built from 13 residues. Germline V gives CDR1 KGHSH, CDR2 LQKENI. Trimming removed 4 bases from V and 8 bases from J; junction bases left unmatched: 7. DNA for the CDR3: TGTGCCAGCTCACTGAAGAACAGGGGAGGCTACACCTTC. This translates into CASSLKNRGGYTF.

The chain is built from TRBV5-5 and TRBJ1-4, with D perhaps matching TRBD1 (5 bases). The CDR3 is made up of 15 amino acids. V dropped 5 bases and J dropped 7 bases, with 18 bases sitting between them. Per germline, CDR1 SGHKS and CDR2 YYEKEE (reference sequence). CDR3 protein: CASSSYAGESEKLFF. The CDR3 nucleotides read TGTGCCAGCAGTTCCTATGCGGGGGAAAGTGAAAAACTGTTTTTT.

V gene TRBV2 combines with J gene TRBJ1-6, with a possible D match to TRBD1 (5 bases). Germline V gene sequence: CDR1 SNHLY, CDR2 FYNNEI. The CDR3 is made up of 14 amino acids. V lost 4 bases to trimming and J lost 7 bases, with 11 bases between them. CDR3 residues: CASSGGSKNSPLHF. The CDR3 region has the DNA TGTGCCAGCAGTGGGGGGTCGAAAAATTCACCCCTCCACTTT.

This clone was seen more than once but under ten times. Here the CDR3 reads CASSATGGGNQPQHF. The CDR3 nucleotides are TGTGCCAGCTCAGCCACAGGGGGTGGCAATCAGCCCCAGCATTTT. The V gene is TRBV18, the J gene TRBJ1-5; 8 bases are shared with TRBD1. After removal of 5 bases from V and 2 bases from J, the junction contained 5 bases not matched to a gene. The CDR3 extends over 15 amino acids. Germline V gene data show CDR1 as KGHSH and CDR2 as LQKENI. The variable domain in full, completed from reference TRBV18 and TRBJ1-5, reads NAGVMQNPRHLVRRRGQEARLRCSPMKGHSHVYWYRQLPEEGLKFMVYLQKENIIDESGMPKERFSAEFPKEGPSILRIQQVVRGDSAAYFCASSATGGGNQPQHFGDGTRLSIL.

As DNA, the CDR3 is TGTGCCAGCGCGTCACCAGGGGAGCCTCGGGAGACCCAGTACTTC. Amino acids: CASASPGEPRETQYF. V gene TRBV18 combines with J gene TRBJ2-5; a weak D match, TRBD1 (6 bases). CDR3 length: 15 residues. Germline lookup yields CDR1 KGHSH and CDR2 LQKENI. V gave up 8 bases and J gave up 5 bases, with 21 bases separating them.